This entry describes one T cell receptor (beta chain). What it binds is not known. Assay: immunoSEQ multiplex PCR; the TCRdb copy retains only in-frame clones and omits some. The data show 110,000 to 150,000 clones, 80% to 95% seen once. There are 14 residues in the CDR3. The V end lost 4 bases, the J end lost 6 bases, and 16 bases lay between the germline ends. CDR1 and CDR2 (germline): ENHRY, SYGVKD. This record comes from a study of graft-versus-host responses after intestinal transplantation. The overall study: Recipients got multivisceral, liver-intestinal, or isolated intestinal transplants. The whole recipient group had anti-thymocyte globulin induction followed by tacrolimus and steroids for around 3 years.

Findings of the study overall: Elevated graft-versus-host to host-versus-graft clonal ratios in allografts were recorded for patients with graft-donor T cell macrochimerism. Marrow from the recipient contained GvH clones, some of which had appeared first in ileum or blood.

Source: unstimulated CD4+ T cells sorted from spleen or lymph node cells, taken before intestinal transplant. This TCR came from a human donor who received an intestinal transplant. The rearrangement joins TRBV10-3 to TRBJ2-7; a possible D gene is TRBD1 (6 bases). The chain's CDR3 is CAISADRDLTEQYF. CDR3 sequence (DNA): TGTGCCATCAGTGCGGACAGAGACTTAACCGAGCAGTACTTC.